This TCR beta chain stems from a study of control samples from healthy donors and cancer patients. The repertoire was sequenced with immunoSEQ multiplex PCR; TCRdb's copy has only in-frame clones and lacks some. The sample lists approximately 180,000 clones, 94% occurring once. Material for sequencing was blood. The sequence was obtained from a woman between 18 and 30 years old in good health.

The CDR3 DNA reads as TGTGCCAGCAGCAGGGACAGGGACGGACAGCCCCAGCATTTT. Its protein product is CASSRDRDGQPQHF. The J gene is TRBJ1-5, the V gene TRBV21-1; the D call in the table, TRBD1, was not verified against the DNA. TRBV21-1 is designated a pseudogene. The CDR3 runs 14 residues.